Listed here is a single T cell receptor beta chain. Its antigen remains unidentified. No quality values exist for individual bases; no much larger clone is one base distant. The data are from a study of T cells in Graves' hyperthyroidism and ophthalmopathy (dated by TCRdb to between 2018 and 2020). In terms of the full investigation: To identify TCR V-J signatures that set the groups apart, the researchers used a discovery cohort of roughly 100 patients, made up of 40 to 45 with Graves' ophthalmopathy and about 60 with stable Graves' hyperthyroidism. Prospective prediction of ophthalmopathy was tested in an independent validation cohort consisting of some 19 hyperthyroidism patients and 15 to 17 patients who later progressed to ophthalmopathy. For training and testing, the 80 to 100 patients in the discovery cohort were randomly divided in a 7:3 ratio. In addition, the study compared T-cell repertoires in thyroid tissue and in blood from about 6 Graves' hyperthyroidism patients. After sampling, hyperthyroidism patients received methimazole starting at 30 mg daily, and ophthalmopathy patients received high-dose intravenous methylprednisolone. The paper reports TCR Vbeta CDR3 sequencing of about 140 peripheral blood samples: 43 ophthalmopathy, about 75 hyperthyroidism and 17 progressor patients.

Stable Graves' hyperthyroidism was defined as no progression to ophthalmopathy during 18 months of follow-up. The hyperthyroidism patients were between 18 and 65 years old and newly diagnosed, with a disease duration of less than 2 months. Exclusion was applied to patients with uncontrolled infections, other autoimmune diseases, pregnancy or lactation. Diagnoses relied on clinical symptoms, serum thyroxine and TRAb, thyroid ultrasound and orbital computed tomography. Total RNA was extracted using Trizol reagent, and RNA quality was assessed on an Agilent 2100 Bioanalyzer. The research as a whole found: During validation, the model predicted progression to ophthalmopathy a median of approximately six months ahead of onset, with approximately 70% sensitivity and 72.22% specificity. Blood samples also contained most of the expanded thyroid clonotypes (frequency above 0.001), which suggests that blood repertoires may reflect thyroid immune responses. A model built on a 13 V-J signature distinguished ophthalmopathy from stable hyperthyroidism, reaching about 88% sensitivity and approximately 81% specificity in cross-validation and 80%/75% in testing. No statistical method was used to fix the sample size in advance, and group allocation was not hidden from the investigators.

TCR beta CDR3 regions were amplified from RNA transcripts. The TCR CDR3 was subjected to a first round of RT-PCR using the HTBI primer set and the Qiagen OneStep RT-PCR kit. A second multiplex PCR round built the libraries, followed by size selection and purification. Paired-end sequencing of the libraries was performed with 100 bp reads on an Illumina HiSeq2000. Regarding the original processing steps: SOAPnuke was used to process the raw data, with reads discarded if the reads contained adapters or uncalled bases, had a mean Phred below 15, or lacked an exact constant-primer or identifier match. COPE v1.2.5 was used to merge high-quality paired reads, and clonotypes were defined as unique nucleotide sequences. Clonotypes were aligned to IMGT TRBV, TRBD and TRBJ reference segments using MiTCR v1.1. The analysis was restricted to V-J combinations with a frequency above 0.0001, which together covered 99% to 99.2% of the repertoires. A TCS score was defined as the ratio of F50 (clonal expansion) to E x V (chaos), with BLOSUM62-based TCRdist applied between CDR3 peptides within each V-J. Welch's t-statistics and random forest reduced some 510 V-J features to 13, which were used in a naive Bayes classifier (R e1071). Thyroid-blood repertoire similarity was quantified with the Morisita-Horn index. TCRdb reworked the public reads: Q25 trimming with fastp, MiXCR clone assembly, productive beta chains retained. Rows matching on CDR3 protein sequence are summarized as one entry with the most common DNA and genes. For this entry, the V and J calls and clone size follow TCRdb and not the study's own pipeline. This sample has approximately 98,000 distinct CDR3 sequences in its table, and 40% of those were observed once. Of the sample, approximately 10% falls within the top ten clones.

The sample consisted of peripheral blood or thyroid tissue (not recorded which). The sequence derives from a woman aged 25-40 years with Graves' hyperthyroidism.

In nucleotide form, the sequence is TGTGCCAGCAGCCAAGATATGGGCGGGGGGTCCGCCACCGGGGAGCTGTTTTTT. This translates into CASSQDMGGGSATGELFF. The V and J segments used are TRBV7-9 and TRBJ2-2, with TRBD2 identical over 8 junction bases. From a lookup of the germline V gene (reference sequence), CDR1 and CDR2 are SEHNR and FQNEAQ. Here V drops 5 bases and J drops 4 bases, and the junction holds 15 bases not matched to any gene. The CDR3 measures 18 amino acids from cysteine to phenylalanine. Only CDR3 DNA remains: 54 bases, in frame from the first base. With all but the CDR3 taken from the reference TRBV7-9 and TRBJ2-2 genes, the full variable domain is: DTGVSQNPRHKITKRGQNVTFRCDPISEHNRLYWYRQTLGQGPEFLTYFQNEAQLEKSRLLSDRFSAERPKGSFSTLEIQRTEQGDSAMYLCASSQDMGGGSATGELFFGEGSRLTVL.